Reported below is one TCR beta chain. Its specificity is unknown. The data were taken from a study of T cell repertoires in cytomegalovirus infection. Study-level information: The study used recently identified HLA-C-restricted and well-studied HLA-B-restricted CMV epitopes. Public TCR beta signatures marked donors with CMV infection and the matching HLA. Study results and limitations: The ex vivo response was dominated by HLA-C-restricted CMV-specific TCR beta clonotypes.

TCRdb reprocessed the reads via MiXCR and lists one record per CDR3 protein. The sample includes about 110,000 distinct CDR3 sequences, roughly 39% seen only once; the top ten take about two thirds. The CDR3 covers 16 residues. V trimming: 6 bases; J trimming: 8 bases; junction bases outside the gene matches: 12. Germline CDR1 and CDR2: SGHKS and YYEKEE (reference sequence). The sequences come from CD8+ T cells from cultured PBMCs, collected from culture after CMV antigen stimulation. The chain combines TRBV5-5 with TRBJ2-1, with 12 positions matching TRBD2. This clonotype was sampled from a human donor in good health (CMV status not recorded). Some clones in this sample may be carry-over from other donors' samples. The CDR3 protein is CASTLATSGGTDEQFF. Written as DNA, the CDR3 is TGTGCCAGCACCCTGGCGACTAGCGGGGGTACGGATGAGCAGTTCTTC.